These T cell receptor beta chains were read from a single sample in a study of regulatory T cells in long-lasting Graves disease. TCRdb re-analysed the multiplex PCR reads in MiXCR, keeping a single row per CDR3 protein. This sample has over 300,000 distinct CDR3 sequences, with roughly a fifth found just once. Sequenced here: peripheral blood mononuclear cells (PBMCs), sampled when the disease was refractory, from a patient treated with antithyroid drugs. The receptors stem from a female donor with Graves disease. The CDR3 runs from the conserved cysteine through the conserved F or W. The order of the fields is CDR3 length, D gene, J gene, V gene, clone size, CDR3 DNA, CDR3 protein. A D gene is named only where the DNA matches it firmly. Only part of the rows carry a size: once, few, many, or a class if the clone is expanded.

>12|-|TRBJ2-7|TRBV2|-
TGTGCCAGCAGGGCAGGGCCTGGCGAGCAGTACTTC
CASRAGPGEQYF
>13|-|TRBJ1-1|TRBV12-3/TRBV12-4|many
TGTGCCAGCACCCTGTTCGTAGGCTCTGAAGCTTTCTTT
CASTLFVGSEAFF
>17|-|TRBJ1-3|TRBV30|once
TGTGCCTGGAGAGGGACCTCAGGGGCGCGGAGTGGAAACACCATATATTTT
CAWRGTSGARSGNTIYF
>15|TRBD1|TRBJ2-5|TRBV18|few
TGTGCCAGCTCACCGGACAGGGGGCTACGAGAGACCCAGTACTTC
CASSPDRGLRETQYF
>14|-|TRBJ2-7|TRBV29-1|many
TGCAGCGTTGAATTGGCGAAGACCAACTACGAGCAGTACTTC
CSVELAKTNYEQYF
>16|TRBD1|TRBJ1-5|TRBV24-1|many
TGTGCCACCAGTGACAGCAACAGGGGGGCAGCTCAGCCCCAGCATTTT
CATSDSNRGAAQPQHF
>16|TRBD1|TRBJ1-5|TRBV3-1|few
TGTGCCAGCAGCCTAGGTTCCCAGGGGGCAAGACAGCCCCAGCATTTT
CASSLGSQGARQPQHF
>12|-|TRBJ1-5|TRBV7-2|many
TGTGCCAGCAGCTTACGGGGGCAGCCCCAGCATTTT
CASSLRGQPQHF
>15|-|TRBJ1-1|TRBV2|many
TGTGCCAGCAGTGAAGACAGGCTATATGGGGGGGAAGCTTTCTTT
CASSEDRLYGGEAFF
>15|TRBD1|TRBJ1-6|TRBV20-1|few
TGCAGTGCTAGAGATACGGGGACAGTTAATTCAGCCCTCCACTTT
CSARDTGTVNSALHF
>13|-|TRBJ1-2|TRBV18|many
TGTGCCAGCTCACCTGCCGGGGGCGAGGGCTACACCTTC
CASSPAGGEGYTF
>13|TRBD1|TRBJ2-5|TRBV7-3|many
TGTGCCAGCAGCCAGGACAGGGATGAGACCCAGTACTTC
CASSQDRDETQYF
>16|TRBD2|TRBJ2-5|TRBV5-5|many
TGTGCCAGCAGCTTGGGGCTAGCGGGGGGGTATGAGACCCAGTACTTC
CASSLGLAGGYETQYF
>15|TRBD1|TRBJ1-5|TRBV28|many
TGTGCCAGCAGTTTCGACACGGGGACAGGGTGGCCCCAGCATTTT
CASSFDTGTGWPQHF
>14|TRBD2|TRBJ2-1|TRBV20-1|-
TGCAGTGCCGGCTCCGGGACTAGCGGGGGCGAGCAGTTCTTC
CSAGSGTSGGEQFF
>13|-|TRBJ1-1|TRBV6-1|many
TGTGCCAGCACCCGGGCCGGGGGCTCTGAAGCTTTCTTT
CASTRAGGSEAFF
>14|TRBD2|TRBJ2-7|TRBV12-3/TRBV12-4|many
TGTGCCAGCAGTGGACTAGCGGGATCCTACGAGCAGTACTTC
CASSGLAGSYEQYF
>13|-|TRBJ2-2|TRBV29-1|few
TGCAGCGTTTGGGACTCCGGCACCGGGGAGCTGTTTTTT
CSVWDSGTGELFF
>17|-|TRBJ2-7|TRBV6-2/TRBV6-3|few
TGTGCCAGCAGTTACTCATCGAGGAAGGGGTACGCCTACGAGCAGTACTTC
CASSYSSRKGYAYEQYF
>14|-|TRBJ1-2|TRBV28|many
TGTGCCAGCAGTTTGTTAACAGAAGATTATGGCTACACCTTC
CASSLLTEDYGYTF
>15|-|TRBJ1-1|TRBV19|-
TGTGCCAGTAGTATGGGGTCAGGGGACGACACTGAAGCTTTCTTT
CASSMGSGDDTEAFF
>15|TRBD1|TRBJ1-6|TRBV7-9|-
TGTGCCAGCAGCACTGGGACAGAACGATATTCACCCCTCCACTTT
CASSTGTERYSPLHF
>15|TRBD1|TRBJ1-2|TRBV28|many
TGTGCCAGCAGTTCCTTCGGACAGGGAGGGTATGGCTACACCTTC
CASSSFGQGGYGYTF
>15|TRBD1|TRBJ1-1|TRBV20-1|-
TGCAGTGTCCTGGCAAACGACAGGGGGAACACTGAAGCTTTCTTT
CSVLANDRGNTEAFF
>15|TRBD1|TRBJ2-7|TRBV11-2|-
TGTGCCAGCAGCTTCCGCTGGACAGGTAGCTACGAGCAGTACTTC
CASSFRWTGSYEQYF
>14|-|TRBJ2-7|TRBV6-1|many
TGTGCCAGCAGCTCCACGACTGGGCCCTACGAGCAGTACTTC
CASSSTTGPYEQYF
>12|-|TRBJ1-1|TRBV6-1|many
TGTGCCAGCAGTCAGGGGCAGACTGAAGCTTTCTTT
CASSQGQTEAFF
>15|TRBD2|TRBJ2-7|TRBV5-6|once
TGTGCCAGCAGCCTAGCGGGAGGGAGCCCCTACGAGCAGTACTTC
CASSLAGGSPYEQYF
>16|TRBD1|TRBJ1-1|TRBV6-1|many
TGTGCCAGCAGCTCCCACATGACAGGGGGCACCACTGAAGCTTTCTTT
CASSSHMTGGTTEAFF
>18|TRBD2|TRBJ2-2|TRBV3-1|-
TGTGCCAGCAGTCGAGGCCCAGCGGGGGACCTGAACACCGGGGAGCTGTTTTTT
CASSRGPAGDLNTGELFF
>19|TRBD2|TRBJ2-1|TRBV2|-
TGTGCCAGCGGGGGCTCCCGGCGTTTTAGCGGGGGGTCGTACAATGAGCAGTTCTTC
CASGGSRRFSGGSYNEQFF
>15|-|TRBJ2-6|TRBV2|many
TGTGCCAGCAGGAAGGGCTCCTCTGGGGCCAACGTCCTGACTTTC
CASRKGSSGANVLTF
>14|-|TRBJ2-7|TRBV28|-
TGTGCCAGCAGTTTTACGGGAGTACCGAACGAGCAGTACTTC
CASSFTGVPNEQYF
>16|TRBD1|TRBJ2-5|TRBV3-1|many
TGTGCCAGCAGCCGCGGGACAGGGGGTTGGCAAGAGACCCAGTACTTC
CASSRGTGGWQETQYF
>16|TRBD1|TRBJ2-7|TRBV29-1|many
TGCAGCGTTGAAGGCCTTTCCGGGACAGGGACCTACGAGCAGTACTTC
CSVEGLSGTGTYEQYF
>15|TRBD1|TRBJ2-7|TRBV30|-
TGTGCCTGGAGTGCCTTGGACAGGGATTCCTACGAGCAGTACTTC
CAWSALDRDSYEQYF
>13|-|TRBJ2-5|TRBV28|many
TGTGCCAGCAGCCTGACTATATCCCAGACCCAGTACTTC
CASSLTISQTQYF
>12|TRBD1|TRBJ1-5|TRBV20-1|few
TGCAGTGCCCTGACAGGGGGCCAGCCCCAGCATTTT
CSALTGGQPQHF
>14|TRBD2|TRBJ2-2|TRBV28|few
TGTGCCAGCACCCGGCTAGCGGGAACCGGGGAGCTGTTTTTT
CASTRLAGTGELFF
>15|-|TRBJ2-7|TRBV6-5|many
TGTGCCAGCAGTTATGGGAAACGGAGCTCCTACGAGCAGTACTTC
CASSYGKRSSYEQYF